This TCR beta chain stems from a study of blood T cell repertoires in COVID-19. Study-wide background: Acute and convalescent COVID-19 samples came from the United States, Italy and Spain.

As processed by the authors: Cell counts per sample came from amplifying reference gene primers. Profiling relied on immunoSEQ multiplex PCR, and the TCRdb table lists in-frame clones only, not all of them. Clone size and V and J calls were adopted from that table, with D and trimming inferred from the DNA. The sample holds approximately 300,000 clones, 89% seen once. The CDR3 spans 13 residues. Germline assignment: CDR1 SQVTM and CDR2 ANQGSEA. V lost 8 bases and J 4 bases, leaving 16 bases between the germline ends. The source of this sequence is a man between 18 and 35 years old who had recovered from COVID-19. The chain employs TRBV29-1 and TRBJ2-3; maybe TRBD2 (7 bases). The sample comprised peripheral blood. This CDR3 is CSSWGAGADTQYF. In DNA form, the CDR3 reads TGCAGCAGCTGGGGGGCGGGAGCAGATACGCAGTATTTT.